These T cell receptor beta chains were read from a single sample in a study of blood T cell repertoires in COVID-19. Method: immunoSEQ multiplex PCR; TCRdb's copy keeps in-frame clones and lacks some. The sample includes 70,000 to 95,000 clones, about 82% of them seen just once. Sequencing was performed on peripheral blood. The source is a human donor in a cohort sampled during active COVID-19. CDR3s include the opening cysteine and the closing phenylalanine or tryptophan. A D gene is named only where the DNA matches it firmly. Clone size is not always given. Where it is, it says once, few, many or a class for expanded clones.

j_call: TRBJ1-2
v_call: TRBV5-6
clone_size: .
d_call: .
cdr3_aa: CASSLAGQNYGYTF
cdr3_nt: TGTGCCAGCAGCCTGGCTGGTCAGAACTATGGCTACACCTTC

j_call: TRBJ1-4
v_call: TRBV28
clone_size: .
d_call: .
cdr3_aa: CATSPVQGTNEKLFF
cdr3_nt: TGTGCCACCAGCCCGGTTCAGGGGACTAATGAAAAACTGTTTTTT

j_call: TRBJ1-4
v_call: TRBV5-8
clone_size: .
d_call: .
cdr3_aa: CASSFQQGAFGEKLFF
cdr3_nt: TGTGCCAGCAGCTTTCAGCAGGGCGCATTTGGTGAAAAACTGTTTTTT

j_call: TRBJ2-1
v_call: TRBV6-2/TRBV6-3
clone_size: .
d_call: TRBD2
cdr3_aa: CASSFSLADRIYNEQFF
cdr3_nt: TGTGCCAGCAGTTTTTCACTAGCGGACCGAATCTACAATGAGCAGTTCTTC

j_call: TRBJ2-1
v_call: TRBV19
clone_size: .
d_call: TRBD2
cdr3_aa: CASKTSGRAGLINNEQFF
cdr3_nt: TGTGCCAGTAAGACTAGCGGGAGGGCCGGTTTAATCAACAATGAGCAGTTCTTC

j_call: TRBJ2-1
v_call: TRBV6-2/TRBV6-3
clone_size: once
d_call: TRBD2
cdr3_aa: CASSYSSGGSLEQFF
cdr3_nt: TGTGCCAGCAGTTACTCGAGTGGCGGGAGCCTTGAGCAGTTCTTC

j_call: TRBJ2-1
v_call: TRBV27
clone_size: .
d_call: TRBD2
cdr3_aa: CASATEASGTYNEQFF
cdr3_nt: TGTGCCAGCGCTACCGAGGCTAGCGGGACTTACAATGAGCAGTTCTTC

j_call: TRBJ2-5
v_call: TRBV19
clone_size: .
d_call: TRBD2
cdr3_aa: CASSIDRLAGQETQYF
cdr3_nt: TGTGCCAGTAGTATCGACCGACTAGCAGGACAAGAGACCCAGTACTTC

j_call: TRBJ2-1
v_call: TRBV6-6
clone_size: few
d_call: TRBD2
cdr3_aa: CASSGTSGYYNEQFF
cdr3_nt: TGTGCCAGCAGTGGGACTAGCGGGTATTACAATGAGCAGTTCTTC

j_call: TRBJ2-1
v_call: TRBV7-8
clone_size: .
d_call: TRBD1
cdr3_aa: CASTEDRVSYNEQFF
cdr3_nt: TGTGCCAGCACCGAGGACAGGGTCTCCTACAATGAGCAGTTCTTC

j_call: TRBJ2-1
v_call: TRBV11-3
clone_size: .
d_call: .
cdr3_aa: CASSLGGRGYEQFF
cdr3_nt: TGTGCCAGCAGCTTAGGAGGCAGGGGATATGAGCAGTTCTTC

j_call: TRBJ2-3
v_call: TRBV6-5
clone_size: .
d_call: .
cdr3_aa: CASAPGRVADTQYF
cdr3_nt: TGTGCCAGCGCTCCGGGCAGGGTAGCAGATACGCAGTATTTT

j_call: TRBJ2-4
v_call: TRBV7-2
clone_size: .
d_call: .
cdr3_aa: CASSLVRAKNIQYF
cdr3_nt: TGTGCCAGCAGCTTAGTGCGGGCCAAAAACATTCAGTACTTC

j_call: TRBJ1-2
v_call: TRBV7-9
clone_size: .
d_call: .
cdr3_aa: CASSPSGQPHYGYTF
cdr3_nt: TGTGCCAGCAGCCCCTCCGGACAGCCTCACTATGGCTACACCTTC

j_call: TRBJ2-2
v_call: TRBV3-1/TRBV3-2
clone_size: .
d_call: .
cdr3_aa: CASSQRTPGELFF
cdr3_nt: TGTGCCAGCAGCCAACGGACTCCCGGGGAGCTGTTTTTT

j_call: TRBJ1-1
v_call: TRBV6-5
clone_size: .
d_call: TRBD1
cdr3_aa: CASSRRGSGNTEAFF
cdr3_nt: TGTGCCAGCAGCCGCAGGGGGTCCGGTAACACTGAAGCTTTCTTT

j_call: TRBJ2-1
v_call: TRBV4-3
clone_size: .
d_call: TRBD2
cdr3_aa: CASSQSRRAGAYNEQFF
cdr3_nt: TGCGCCAGCAGCCAATCCCGCCGGGCGGGAGCTTACAATGAGCAGTTCTTC

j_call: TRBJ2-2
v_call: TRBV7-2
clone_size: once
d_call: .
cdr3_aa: CASSLAGRGVAGELFF
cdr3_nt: TGTGCCAGCAGCTTAGCAGGCAGGGGGGTGGCCGGGGAGCTGTTTTTT

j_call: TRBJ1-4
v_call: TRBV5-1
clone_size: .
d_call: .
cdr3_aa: CASSPTGATNEKLFF
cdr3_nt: TGCGCCAGCAGCCCTACGGGGGCAACTAATGAAAAACTGTTTTTT

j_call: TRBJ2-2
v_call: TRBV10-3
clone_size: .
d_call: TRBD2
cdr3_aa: CAISEPRGTSGGLNTGELFF
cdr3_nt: TGTGCCATCAGTGAACCCCGCGGGACTAGCGGGGGTTTGAACACCGGGGAGCTGTTTTTT

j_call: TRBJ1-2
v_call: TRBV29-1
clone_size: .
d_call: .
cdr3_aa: CSVDLRGSDYGYTF
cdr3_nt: TGCAGCGTTGACTTGAGGGGGTCGGACTATGGCTACACCTTC

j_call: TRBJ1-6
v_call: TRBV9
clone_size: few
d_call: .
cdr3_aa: CASRSRERGNSPLHF
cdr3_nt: TGTGCCAGCAGGTCTCGGGAGCGAGGTAATTCACCCCTCCACTTT

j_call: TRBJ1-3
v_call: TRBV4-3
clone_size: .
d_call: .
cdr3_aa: CASSQPPAGLSTENTIYF
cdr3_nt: TGCGCCAGCAGCCAACCCCCGGCGGGGCTCTCTACTGAAAACACCATATATTTT

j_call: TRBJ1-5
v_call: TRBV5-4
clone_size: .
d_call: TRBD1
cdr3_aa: CASSLDRGNQPQHF
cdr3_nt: TGTGCCAGCAGCTTGGACAGGGGAAATCAGCCCCAGCATTTT

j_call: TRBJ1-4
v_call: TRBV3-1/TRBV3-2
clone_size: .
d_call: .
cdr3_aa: CASSQGRTNEKLFF
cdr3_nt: TGTGCCAGCAGCCAAGGGAGAACTAATGAAAAACTGTTTTTT

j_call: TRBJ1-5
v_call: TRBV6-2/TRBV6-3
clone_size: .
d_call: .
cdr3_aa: CASSTDSYSNQPQHF
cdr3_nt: TGTGCCAGCAGCACGGACTCTTATAGCAATCAGCCCCAGCATTTT

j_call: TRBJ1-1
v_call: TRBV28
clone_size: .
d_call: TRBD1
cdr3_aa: CASSQPTDRGSEAFF
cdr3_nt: TGTGCCAGCAGTCAGCCTACCGACAGGGGCTCTGAAGCTTTCTTT

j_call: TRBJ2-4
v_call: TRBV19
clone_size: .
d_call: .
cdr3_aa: CASSPRTGRLAKNIQYF
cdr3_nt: TGTGCCAGTAGTCCCCGTACAGGGCGCTTGGCCAAAAACATTCAGTACTTC

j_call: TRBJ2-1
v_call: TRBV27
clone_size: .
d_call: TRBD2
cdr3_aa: CASSLGSGNEQFF
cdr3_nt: TGTGCCAGCAGTTTGGGTAGCGGGAACGAGCAGTTCTTC